These 3 T cell receptor beta chains were sequenced from one sample in a study of T cells in Graves' hyperthyroidism and ophthalmopathy. RNA transcripts yielded amplified TCR beta CDR3 regions. Initially, a first-round RT-PCR of the TCR CDR3 employed the HTBI primer set. TCRdb itself ran the multiplex PCR reads through MiXCR, one entry per CDR3 protein. The profile shows roughly 840,000 distinct CDR3 sequences, over 35% of them singletons. Sequencing used blood. The receptors derive from a young man with Graves' hyperthyroidism.

The V and J genes are TRBV7-2 and TRBJ1-1; possible D gene TRBD1, 5 bases. The germline V and J ends were trimmed by 5 bases and 4 bases, with 23 bases remaining between them. There are 17 residues in the CDR3. Germline loops: CDR1 SGHTA, CDR2 FQGNSA. The CDR3 nucleotides are TGTGCCAGCAGCCAAAAATTTGGGAGACAGCGGGGCACTGAAGCTTTCTTT. Amino acid sequence: CASSQKFGRQRGTEAFF.

Concerning this clonotype itself: At one of its ends the junction is not consistent with the germline gene, which may arise from a read error. The V call is TRBV7-6, the J call TRBJ1-2, with 7 bases identical to TRBD1. In germline, CDR1 is SGHVS, CDR2 FNYEAQ. The CDR3 length is 14 residues. CDR3 DNA: TGCGCCAGCAGACCGGGACAGTCTTACTATGGCTACACCTTC. The encoded protein is CASRPGQSYYGYTF.

This sequence joins TRBV30 and TRBJ1-5; D gene uncertain. In germline, CDR1 is GTSNPN, CDR2 SVGIG (reference sequence). This CDR3 has 12 amino acids. With 0 bases removed from V and 6 bases from J, the gap between germline ends came to 6 bases. DNA for the CDR3: TGTGCCTGGAGTGTACTGGGTCAGCCCCAGCATTTT. Amino acid sequence: CAWSVLGQPQHF.